Each of the 26 T cell receptor beta chains below was sequenced from the same sample in a study of blood T cell repertoires in COVID-19. Sequenced by immunoSEQ multiplex PCR; TCRdb stores in-frame clones only, minus some. The data show about 360,000 clones, 86% seen once. Material for sequencing was peripheral blood. Source of these receptors: a woman aged 55-69 years with COVID-19, enrolled during active disease.

The chain joins TRBV7-9 to TRBJ1-4; D uncertain. The CDR3 consists of 15 residues. V was shortened by 2 bases and J by 3 bases, with 10 bases between the two germline ends. CDR1 is SEHNR and CDR2 is FQNEAQ in the germline V gene (reference sequence). CDR3 protein: CASSLTLTANEKLFF. As DNA, the CDR3 is TGTGCCAGCAGCTTAACCCTAACAGCTAATGAAAAACTGTTTTTT. The whole variable domain, filled in from reference TRBV7-9 and TRBJ1-4, reads DTGVSQNPRHKITKRGQNVTFRCDPISEHNRLYWYRQTLGQGPEFLTYFQNEAQLEKSRLLSDRFSAERPKGSFSTLEIQRTEQGDSAMYLCASSLTLTANEKLFFGSGTQLSVL.

The chain recombines TRBV5-5 with TRBJ2-7; 7 positions match TRBD2. The V gene's germline CDR1 is SGHKS and CDR2 YYEKEE (reference sequence). J was trimmed by 6 bases and V by 4 bases; bases with no gene match: 7. The CDR3 has 13 amino acids. The CDR3 protein is CASSPTSISEQYF. The DNA of the CDR3 is TGTGCCAGCAGCCCGACTAGCATTAGCGAGCAGTACTTC. The whole variable domain, filled in from reference TRBV5-5 and TRBJ2-7, reads DAGVTQSPTHLIKTRGQQVTLRCSPISGHKSVSWYQQVLGQGPQFIFQYYEKEERGRGNFPDRFSARQFPNYSSELNVNALLLGDSALYLCASSPTSISEQYFGPGTRLTVT.

This chain links TRBV21-1 with TRBJ2-5; the listed D gene, TRBD1, was not tested against the DNA. TRBV21-1 is recorded as a pseudogene. CDR3 length equals 12 residues. The CDR3 spells CASSTGDETQYF. CDR3 in DNA: TGTGCCAGCAGTACAGGGGATGAGACCCAGTACTTC.

This chain connects TRBV11-2 to TRBJ1-6; D is uncertain. Germline V gene data show CDR1 as SGHAT and CDR2 as FQNNGV. Trimming removed 0 bases at V and 9 bases at J, with 6 bases between. This CDR3 region has 13 residues. CDR3 loop: CASSLESGSPLHF. As DNA, the CDR3 is TGTGCCAGCAGCTTAGAATCGGGTTCACCCCTCCACTTT.

The V call is TRBV27, the J call TRBJ1-5; TRBD1 is a possible D gene (5 bases). Trimming took 5 bases from V and 7 from J, leaving 9 bases between them. The CDR3 consists of 12 residues. Germline V gene sequence: CDR1 MNHEY, CDR2 SMNVEV (reference sequence). CDR3 in amino acids: CASSGGGQPQHF. The CDR3 DNA sequence: TGTGCCAGCAGTGGGGGGGGGCAGCCCCAGCATTTT.

The chain employs TRBV7-7 and TRBJ2-3; weak D call: TRBD2 (6 bases). With 3 bases removed from V and 0 bases from J, the gap between germline ends came to 13 bases. The germline CDR1 and CDR2 sequences are SSHAT and FNYEAQ (reference sequence). The CDR3 consists of 16 residues. CDR3 sequence reads: CASSLGGDSSTDTQYF. The CDR3 nucleotides read TGTGCCAGCAGCTTGGGCGGGGATTCTAGCACAGATACGCAGTATTTT. Combining the CDR3 with reference TRBV7-7 and TRBJ2-3 gives the whole variable domain GAGVSQSPRYKVTKRGQDVTLRCDPISSHATLYWYQQALGQGPEFLTYFNYEAQPDKSGLPSDRFSAERPEGSISTLTIQRTEQRDSAMYRCASSLGGDSSTDTQYFGPGTRLTVL.

The chain links TRBV12-3 or TRBV12-4 to TRBJ2-7, with 7 bases lining up with TRBD2. The CDR3 covers 12 residues. The junction had 6 bases not matched to a gene; V was cut back by 7 bases and J by 6 bases. DNA of the CDR3: TGTGCCAGCACCCCATCGGGGGGCGAGCAGTACTTC. Residues: CASTPSGGEQYF.

V usage is TRBV10-3 and J usage is TRBJ2-2, with D tentatively TRBD1 (5 bases). Per germline, CDR1 ENHRY and CDR2 SYGVKD. CDR3 length: 13 residues. Trimming shortened V by 4 bases and J by 4 bases, and 7 bases separated the two germline ends. The chain's CDR3 is CAISVTGTGELFF. CDR3 in DNA: TGTGCCATCAGTGTTACAGGCACCGGGGAGCTGTTTTTT.

In this sample, this clone turned up once. This chain links TRBV19 with TRBJ2-4; D possibly corresponds to TRBD2 (5 bases). Deletions cut 2 bases from V and 0 bases from J, with 17 bases between. Germline lookup yields CDR1 LNHDA and CDR2 SQIVND (reference sequence). CDR3 size: 18 residues. Here the CDR3 reads CASSIRSTGSLAKNIQYF. The CDR3 DNA sequence: TGTGCCAGTAGTATAAGATCCACTGGGAGTCTAGCCAAAAACATTCAGTACTTC.

The rearrangement joins TRBV6-1 to TRBJ1-6, with 9 bases lining up with TRBD1. V was pared by 4 bases and J by 0 bases, with 16 bases of the junction left unmatched. This CDR3 comprises 21 residues. Germline V gene data show CDR1 as MNHNS and CDR2 as SASEGT. This CDR3 reads CASSGAFGTGLFSSYNSPLHF. CDR3 nucleotides: TGTGCCAGCAGTGGAGCATTTGGGACAGGGCTTTTTAGCTCCTATAATTCACCCCTCCACTTT.

V usage is TRBV6-5 and J usage is TRBJ2-5; 7 bases are a match to TRBD2. Germline trimming cut 0 bases from V and 3 bases from J; bases unmatched to any gene: 7. The CDR3 contains 16 residues. CDR1 MNHEY and CDR2 SVGAGI come from the germline V gene. CDR3 residues: CASSYSAASGKETQYF. The CDR3 DNA reads as TGTGCCAGCAGTTACTCTGCCGCTAGCGGCAAAGAGACCCAGTACTTC.

The chain joins TRBV7-2 to TRBJ2-1; 9 bases map to TRBD2. Per the germline V gene, CDR1 is SGHTA and CDR2 is FQGNSA. The length of the CDR3 is 16 residues. Trimming removed 0 bases from V and 9 bases from J; junction bases left unmatched: 9. The CDR3 bases are TGTGCCAGCAGCTTAGCTGCGGGGGGGGCAGGGGGTGAGCAGTTCTTC. Its translation is CASSLAAGGAGGEQFF.

The chain is built from TRBV5-4 and TRBJ2-1, with a possible D match to TRBD1 (5 bases). V shed 4 bases and J shed 3 bases, with 8 bases lying between them. Germline values: CDR1 SGHNT, CDR2 YYREEE (reference sequence). There are 13 residues in the CDR3. CDR3 coding DNA: TGTGCCAGCAGCCCGCAGGGCTACAATGAGCAGTTCTTC. Its protein product is CASSPQGYNEQFF.

This clone was seen a single time. V gene TRBV9 combines with J gene TRBJ2-1; TRBD1 aligns across 7 bases. The V and J ends lost 0 bases and 8 bases, in that order; junction bases with no gene match: 8. Germline loops: CDR1 SGDLS, CDR2 YYNGEE. The CDR3 has 15 amino acids. CDR3 nucleotides: TGTGCCAGCAGCGTAGAAGGGGGCCGCGGCGATGAGCAGTTCTTC. It yields the protein CASSVEGGRGDEQFF.

The CDR3 nucleotides read TGTGCCAGCTACGGGGAGACCCAGTACTTC. Amino acids: CASYGETQYF. The chain carries TRBV6-5 and TRBJ2-5; D gene unclear. Trimming pared 8 bases from V and 5 bases from J, leaving 6 bases between. Germline V gene data show CDR1 as MNHEY and CDR2 as SVGAGI. This CDR3 region has 10 residues.

This clone was picked up one time. J is TRBJ2-5 and V is TRBV19, with 11 bases matching TRBD2. Germline trimming cut 4 bases from V and 2 bases from J; bases unmatched to any gene: 9. Germline V gene sequence: CDR1 LNHDA, CDR2 SQIVND (reference sequence). The CDR3 consists of 17 residues. DNA for the CDR3: TGTGCCAGTAGTAACCCCACTAGCGGGGGCCAACAAGAGACCCAGTACTTC. Encoded protein: CASSNPTSGGQQETQYF.

This chain connects TRBV5-1 to TRBJ1-1; D is possibly TRBD1 (5 bases). The CDR3 has 14 amino acids. Trimming removed 0 bases at V and 8 bases at J, with 14 bases between. Germline V gene sequence: CDR1 SGHRS, CDR2 YFSETQ. CDR3 residues: CASSLDRRDGEAFF. CDR3 coding DNA: TGCGCCAGCAGCTTGGACCGGAGGGACGGGGAAGCTTTCTTT.

The rearrangement links TRBV6-4 to TRBJ2-4; 8 nucleotides line up with TRBD1. The germline CDR1 and CDR2 sequences are MRHNA and SNTAGT. V lost 7 bases to trimming and J lost 1 base; unmatched junction nucleotides: 6. The CDR3 has 15 amino acids. The CDR3 DNA is TGTGCCAGCACCGTCCGGGACAGGGCCAAAAACATTCAGTACTTC. Translating gives CASTVRDRAKNIQYF.

The J gene is TRBJ1-5, the V gene TRBV5-4; tentatively, D is TRBD1 (6 bases). The CDR3 covers 15 residues. With 1 base removed from V and 4 bases from J, the gap between germline ends came to 12 bases. The germline V gene encodes CDR1 SGHNT and CDR2 YYREEE (reference sequence). The CDR3 nucleotides are TGTGCCAGCAGCTTGTGGGGGCAGGGTAATCAGCCCCAGCATTTT. As protein: CASSLWGQGNQPQHF.

The DNA for the CDR3 is TGTGCCAGCTCACCAGGAGCGGGGGTCTCCTACAATGAGCAGTTCTTC. Translation: CASSPGAGVSYNEQFF. V is TRBV18 and J is TRBJ2-1; 8 bases match TRBD2. This CDR3 region has 16 residues. Germline trimming cut 2 bases from V and 0 bases from J; bases unmatched to any gene: 3. Germline loops: CDR1 KGHSH, CDR2 LQKENI.

This clone was seen only once. The rearrangement uses TRBV7-3 and TRBJ2-3, with 9 bases lining up with TRBD1. The CDR3 contains 15 residues. The germline V gene encodes CDR1 SGHTA and CDR2 FQGTGA. V shed 5 bases and J 4 bases; nucleotides not matched to a gene: 7. CDR3: CASSLQGAVADTQYF. Written as DNA, the CDR3 is TGTGCCAGCAGCCTACAGGGGGCGGTCGCAGATACGCAGTATTTT. Drawing the rest from reference TRBV7-3 and TRBJ2-3, the complete variable domain is GAGVSQTPSNKVTEKGKYVELRCDPISGHTALYWYRQSLGQGPEFLIYFQGTGAADDSGLPNDRFFAVRPEGSVSTLKIQRTERGDSAVYLCASSLQGAVADTQYFGPGTRLTVL.

This rearrangement joins TRBV27 to TRBJ1-5, with TRBD1 matching 7 bases. V lost 8 bases to trimming and J lost 4 bases; unmatched junction nucleotides: 11. Looked up from germline, CDR1 is MNHEY and CDR2 is SMNVEV (reference sequence). The CDR3 runs to 15 residues. CDR3 nucleotide sequence: TGTGCCAGCGGAGACAGGGTAGGGATAAATCAGCCCCAGCATTTT. Translated: CASGDRVGINQPQHF.

This chain uses TRBV5-5 with TRBJ1-5, with D hard to call. CDR1 and CDR2 (germline): SGHKS, YYEKEE (reference sequence). This CDR3 is built from 14 residues. Between the trimmed V and J ends, which lost 4 bases and 3 bases, there was a span of 11 bases. This CDR3 is CASSQAQHNQPQHF. CDR3 nucleotides: TGTGCCAGCAGCCAGGCACAGCACAATCAGCCCCAGCATTTT.

This clone is a singleton in its sample. Here the CDR3 DNA reads TGTGCCAGCAGTTTATCGAGGAGAAGGAACTATGCCTACGAGCAGTACTTC. The encoded protein is CASSLSRRRNYAYEQYF. The gene calls are TRBV27 and TRBJ2-7; D unclear. The CDR3 loop spans 17 amino acids. Germline V gene data show CDR1 as MNHEY and CDR2 as SMNVEV (reference sequence). V was shortened by 0 bases and J by 2 bases, with 17 bases between the two germline ends.

This clone was seen a handful of times. The V gene is TRBV7-2, the J gene TRBJ1-6; 8 bases map to TRBD1. The CDR3 consists of 17 residues. Trimming at V came to 3 bases and at J to 0 bases, leaving 4 bases not matched to a gene. The germline V gene has CDR1 SGHTA and CDR2 FQGNSA. The CDR3 loop is CASSFQGARSYNSPLHF. The CDR3 DNA reads TGTGCCAGCAGCTTCCAGGGGGCCCGCTCCTATAATTCACCCCTCCACTTT.

The chain carries TRBV29-1 and TRBJ1-3, with D possibly matching TRBD1 (6 bases). CDR3 length: 14 amino acids. CDR1 is SQVTM, CDR2 ANQGSEA, per germline. V lost 7 bases and J lost 0, with 13 bases in between. Here the CDR3 reads CSAEQGPSGNTIYF. CDR3 DNA sequence: TGCAGCGCCGAACAGGGACCCTCTGGAAACACCATATATTTT.